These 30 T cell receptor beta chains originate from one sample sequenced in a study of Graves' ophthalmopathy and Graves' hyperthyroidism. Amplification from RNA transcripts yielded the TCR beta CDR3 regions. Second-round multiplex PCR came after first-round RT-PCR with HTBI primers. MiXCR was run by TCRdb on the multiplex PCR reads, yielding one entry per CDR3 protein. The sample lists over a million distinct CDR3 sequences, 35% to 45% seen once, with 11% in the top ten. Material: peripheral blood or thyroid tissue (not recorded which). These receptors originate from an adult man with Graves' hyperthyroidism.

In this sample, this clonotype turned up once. For the CDR3, the DNA is TGCAGCTTGACAGGGGGCCGTCAGCCCCAGCATTTT. Translated: CSLTGGRQPQHF. The gene calls are TRBV29-1 and TRBJ1-5; 10 bases are a match to TRBD1. This CDR3 region has 12 residues. Germline V gene lookup returns CDR1 SQVTM and CDR2 ANQGSEA. Losses at the gene ends were 8 bases for V and 6 bases for J; bases not matched to a gene: 4.

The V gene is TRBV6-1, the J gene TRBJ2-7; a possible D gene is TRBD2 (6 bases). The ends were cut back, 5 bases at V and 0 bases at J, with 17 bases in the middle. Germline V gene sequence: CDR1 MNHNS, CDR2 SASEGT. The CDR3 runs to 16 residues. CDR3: CASSLEAGSSSYEQYF. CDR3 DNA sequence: TGTGCCAGCAGTTTAGAGGCGGGGTCTAGCTCCTACGAGCAGTACTTC.

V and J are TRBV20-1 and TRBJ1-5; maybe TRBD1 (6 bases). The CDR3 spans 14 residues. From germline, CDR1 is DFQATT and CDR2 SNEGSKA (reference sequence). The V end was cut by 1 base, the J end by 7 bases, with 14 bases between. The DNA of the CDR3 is TGCAGTGCTAGAGGCGGAGGGAGGGGGCAGCCCCAGCATTTT. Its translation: CSARGGGRGQPQHF.

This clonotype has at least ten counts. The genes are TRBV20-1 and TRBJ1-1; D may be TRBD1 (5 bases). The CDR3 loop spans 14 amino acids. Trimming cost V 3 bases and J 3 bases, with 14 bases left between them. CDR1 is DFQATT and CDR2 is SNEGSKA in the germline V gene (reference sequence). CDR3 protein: CSARGHGGDTEAFF. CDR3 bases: TGCAGTGCTAGGGGGCACGGTGGGGACACTGAAGCTTTCTTT.

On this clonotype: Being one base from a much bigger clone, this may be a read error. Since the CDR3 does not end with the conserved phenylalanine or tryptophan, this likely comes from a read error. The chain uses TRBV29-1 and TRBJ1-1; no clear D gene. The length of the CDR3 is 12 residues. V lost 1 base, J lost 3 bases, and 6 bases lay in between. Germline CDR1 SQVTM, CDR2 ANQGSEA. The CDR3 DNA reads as TGCAGCGTTGAAGGGAGTTACACTGAAGCTTTCTTG. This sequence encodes CSVEGSYTEAFL.

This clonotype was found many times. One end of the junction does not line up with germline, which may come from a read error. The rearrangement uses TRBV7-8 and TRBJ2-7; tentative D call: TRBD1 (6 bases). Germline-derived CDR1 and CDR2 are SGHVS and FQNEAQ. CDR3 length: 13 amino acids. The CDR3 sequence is CASSLEYLGQCVF. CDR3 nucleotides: TGTGCCAGCAGCTTAGAGTATTTAGGACAGTGCGTTTTC.

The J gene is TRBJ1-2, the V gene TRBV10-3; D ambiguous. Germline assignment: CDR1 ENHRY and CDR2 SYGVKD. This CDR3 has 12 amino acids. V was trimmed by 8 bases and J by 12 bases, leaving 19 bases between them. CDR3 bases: TGTGCCATCGGGAGTGAGAGCTTCGGAAACACCTTC. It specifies CAIGSESFGNTF.

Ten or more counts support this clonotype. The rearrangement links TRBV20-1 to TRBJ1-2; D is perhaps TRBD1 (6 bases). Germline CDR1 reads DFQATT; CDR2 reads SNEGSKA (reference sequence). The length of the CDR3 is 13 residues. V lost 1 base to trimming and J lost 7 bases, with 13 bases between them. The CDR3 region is CSARVRGEAGYTF. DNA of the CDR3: TGCAGTGCTAGAGTGAGGGGGGAGGCTGGCTACACCTTC.

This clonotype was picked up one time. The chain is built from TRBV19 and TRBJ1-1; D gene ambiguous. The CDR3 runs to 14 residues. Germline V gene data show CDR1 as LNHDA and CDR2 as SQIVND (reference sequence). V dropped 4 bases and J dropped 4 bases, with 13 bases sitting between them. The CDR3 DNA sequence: TGTGCCAGTAGTAAACCCCCAGAGTTCACTGAAGCTTTCTTT. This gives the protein CASSKPPEFTEAFF.

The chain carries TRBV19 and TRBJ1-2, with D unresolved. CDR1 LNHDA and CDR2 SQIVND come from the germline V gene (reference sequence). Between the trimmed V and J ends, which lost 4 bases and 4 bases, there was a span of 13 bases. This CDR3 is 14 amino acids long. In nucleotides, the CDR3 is TGTGCCAGTAGTAGTGGATTGGATCCCTATGGCTACACCTTC. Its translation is CASSSGLDPYGYTF.

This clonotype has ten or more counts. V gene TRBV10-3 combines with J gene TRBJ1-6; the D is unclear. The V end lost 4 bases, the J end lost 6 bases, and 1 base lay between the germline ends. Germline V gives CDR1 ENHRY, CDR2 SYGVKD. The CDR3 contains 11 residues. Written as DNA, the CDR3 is TGTGCCATCAGTGCTAATTCACCCCTCCACTTT. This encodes CAISANSPLHF.

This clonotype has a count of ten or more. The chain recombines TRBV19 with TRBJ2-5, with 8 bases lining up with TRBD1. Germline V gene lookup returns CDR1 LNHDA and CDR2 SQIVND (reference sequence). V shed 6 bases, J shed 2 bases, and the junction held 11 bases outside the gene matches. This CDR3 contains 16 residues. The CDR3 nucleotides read TGTGCCAGTAGCACCCGACAGGGGAGGAAACAAGAGACCCAGTACTTC. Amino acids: CASSTRQGRKQETQYF.

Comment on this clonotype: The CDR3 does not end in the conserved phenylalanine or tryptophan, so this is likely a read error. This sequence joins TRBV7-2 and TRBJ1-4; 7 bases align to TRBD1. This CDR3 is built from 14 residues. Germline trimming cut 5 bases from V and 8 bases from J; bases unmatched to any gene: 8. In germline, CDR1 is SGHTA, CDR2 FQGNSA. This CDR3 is CASSPRGGDEKLFL. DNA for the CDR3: TGTGCCAGCAGCCCCCGAGGGGGCGACGAAAAACTGTTTTTG.

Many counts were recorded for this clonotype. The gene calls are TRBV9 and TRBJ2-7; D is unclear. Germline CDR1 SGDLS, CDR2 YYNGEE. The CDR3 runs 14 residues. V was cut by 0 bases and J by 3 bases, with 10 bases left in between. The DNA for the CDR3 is TGTGCCAGCAGCGTAGGGTTTCAAAACTACGAGCAGTACTTC. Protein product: CASSVGFQNYEQYF.

This chain's CDR3 is CASSPLLTGLDQPQHF. DNA for the CDR3: TGTGCCAGCAGTCCACTATTGACAGGGTTGGATCAGCCCCAGCATTTT. This sequence joins TRBV2 and TRBJ1-5, with 7 bases aligning to TRBD1. The CDR3 covers 16 residues. J gave up 5 bases and V 5 bases, and 12 bases lay outside the gene matches. From germline, CDR1 is SNHLY and CDR2 FYNNEI.

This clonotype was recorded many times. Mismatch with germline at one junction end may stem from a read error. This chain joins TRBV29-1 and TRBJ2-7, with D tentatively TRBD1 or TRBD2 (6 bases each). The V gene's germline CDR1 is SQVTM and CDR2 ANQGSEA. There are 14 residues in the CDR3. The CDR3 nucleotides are TGCAGCGCTGAACTACCGGGGGCCTCCTACGAGCAGTACTTC. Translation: CSAELPGASYEQYF.

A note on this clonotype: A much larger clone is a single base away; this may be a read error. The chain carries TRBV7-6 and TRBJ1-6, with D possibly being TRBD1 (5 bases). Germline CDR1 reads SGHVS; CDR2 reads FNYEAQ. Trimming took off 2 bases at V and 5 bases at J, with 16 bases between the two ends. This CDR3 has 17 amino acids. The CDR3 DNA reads TGTGCCAGCAGCTTAAAAGGGACCGGGGCAGATAATTCACCCCTCCACTTT. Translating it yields CASSLKGTGADNSPLHF.

CDR3 in amino acids: CASSPTGTGGEQYF. CDR3 in DNA: TGTGCCAGCTCACCTACCGGGACAGGGGGCGAGCAGTACTTC. The chain uses TRBV18 and TRBJ2-7, with TRBD1 matching over 11 bases. The CDR3 length is 14 residues. Germline-derived CDR1 and CDR2 are KGHSH and LQKENI. The J segment lost 6 bases and the V segment lost 3 bases, leaving 4 bases of the junction unmatched.

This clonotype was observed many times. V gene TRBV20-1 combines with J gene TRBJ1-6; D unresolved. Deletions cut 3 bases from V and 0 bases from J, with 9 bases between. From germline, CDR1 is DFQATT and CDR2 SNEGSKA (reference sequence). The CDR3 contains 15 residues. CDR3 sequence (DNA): TGCAGTGCTAGGGATAGGAGCTCCTATAATTCACCCCTCCACTTT. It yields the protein CSARDRSSYNSPLHF.

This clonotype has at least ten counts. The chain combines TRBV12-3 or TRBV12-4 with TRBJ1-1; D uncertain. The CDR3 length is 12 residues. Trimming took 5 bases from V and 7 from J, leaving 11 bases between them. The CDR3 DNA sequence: TGTGCCAGCAGTCCTGGGTACCTTGAAGCTTTCTTT. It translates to CASSPGYLEAFF.

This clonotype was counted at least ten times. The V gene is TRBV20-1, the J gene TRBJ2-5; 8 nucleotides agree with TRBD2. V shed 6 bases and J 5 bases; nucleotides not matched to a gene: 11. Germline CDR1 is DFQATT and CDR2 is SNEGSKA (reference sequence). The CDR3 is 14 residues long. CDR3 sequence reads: CSAATGLVDETQYF. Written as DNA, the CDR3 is TGCAGTGCCGCTACGGGACTAGTTGATGAGACCCAGTACTTC.

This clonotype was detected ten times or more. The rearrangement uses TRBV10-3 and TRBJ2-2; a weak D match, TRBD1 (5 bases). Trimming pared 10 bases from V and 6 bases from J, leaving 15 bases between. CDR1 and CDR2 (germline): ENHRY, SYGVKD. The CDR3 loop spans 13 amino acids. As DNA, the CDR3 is TGTGCCACCAAAGGGGAAATGGCCGGGGAGCTGTTTTTT. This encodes CATKGEMAGELFF.

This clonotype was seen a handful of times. The CDR3 protein is CASGREVQPQHF. The CDR3 coding sequence is TGTGCCAGCGGACGTGAGGTTCAGCCCCAGCATTTT. The chain is built from TRBV2 and TRBJ1-5, with D uncertain. Between the trimmed V and J ends, which lost 8 bases and 6 bases, there was a span of 11 bases. Germline V lookup: CDR1 SNHLY, CDR2 FYNNEI. The CDR3 is 12 residues long.

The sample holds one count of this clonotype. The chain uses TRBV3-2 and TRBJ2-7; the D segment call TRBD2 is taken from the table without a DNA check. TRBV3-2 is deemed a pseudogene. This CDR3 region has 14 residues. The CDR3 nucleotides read TGTGCCAGCAGCCCATACCCGACCCGAGGGGAGCAGTACTTC. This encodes CASSPYPTRGEQYF.

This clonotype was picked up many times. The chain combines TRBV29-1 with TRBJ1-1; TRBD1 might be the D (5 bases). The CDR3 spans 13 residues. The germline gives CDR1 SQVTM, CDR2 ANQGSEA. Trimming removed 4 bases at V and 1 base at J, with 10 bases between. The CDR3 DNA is TGCAGCGTTGGCGACAGCCAGAACACTGAAGCTTTCTTT. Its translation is CSVGDSQNTEAFF.

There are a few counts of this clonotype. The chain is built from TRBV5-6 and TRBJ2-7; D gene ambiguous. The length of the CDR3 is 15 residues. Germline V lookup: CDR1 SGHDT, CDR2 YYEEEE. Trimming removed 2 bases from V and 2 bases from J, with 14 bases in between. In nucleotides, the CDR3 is TGTGCCAGCAGCTTCAGGTGGAGACCACCCTACGAGCAGTACTTC. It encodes CASSFRWRPPYEQYF.

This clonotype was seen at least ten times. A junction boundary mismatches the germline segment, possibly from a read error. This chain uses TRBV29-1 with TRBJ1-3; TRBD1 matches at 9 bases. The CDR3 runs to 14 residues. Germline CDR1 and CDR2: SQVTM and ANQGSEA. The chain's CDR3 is CSVATGGTGNTTYF. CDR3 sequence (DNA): TGCAGCGTTGCGACAGGGGGAACTGGAAACACCACATATTTT.

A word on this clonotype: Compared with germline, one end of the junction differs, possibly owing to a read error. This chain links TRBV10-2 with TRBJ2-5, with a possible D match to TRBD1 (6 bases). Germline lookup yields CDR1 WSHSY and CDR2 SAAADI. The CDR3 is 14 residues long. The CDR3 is CASSWGQVVETQYF. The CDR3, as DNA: TGTGCCAGCAGTTGGGGGCAGGTGGTGGAGACCCAGTACTTC.

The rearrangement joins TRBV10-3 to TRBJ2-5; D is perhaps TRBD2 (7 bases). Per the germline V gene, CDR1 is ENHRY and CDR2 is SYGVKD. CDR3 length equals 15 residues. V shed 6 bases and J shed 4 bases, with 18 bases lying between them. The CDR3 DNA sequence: TGTGCCATCAGGGCGGGGGCGGGACTTGGAGAGACCCAGTACTTC. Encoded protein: CAIRAGAGLGETQYF.

CDR3 in DNA: TGTGCTAGATACGGACAGGGCCTGGGGTATGGCTACACCTTC. This gives the protein CARYGQGLGYGYTF. V and J are TRBV5-6 and TRBJ1-2; TRBD1 aligns across 8 bases. Germline V gene lookup returns CDR1 SGHDT and CDR2 YYEEEE. The CDR3 has 14 amino acids.